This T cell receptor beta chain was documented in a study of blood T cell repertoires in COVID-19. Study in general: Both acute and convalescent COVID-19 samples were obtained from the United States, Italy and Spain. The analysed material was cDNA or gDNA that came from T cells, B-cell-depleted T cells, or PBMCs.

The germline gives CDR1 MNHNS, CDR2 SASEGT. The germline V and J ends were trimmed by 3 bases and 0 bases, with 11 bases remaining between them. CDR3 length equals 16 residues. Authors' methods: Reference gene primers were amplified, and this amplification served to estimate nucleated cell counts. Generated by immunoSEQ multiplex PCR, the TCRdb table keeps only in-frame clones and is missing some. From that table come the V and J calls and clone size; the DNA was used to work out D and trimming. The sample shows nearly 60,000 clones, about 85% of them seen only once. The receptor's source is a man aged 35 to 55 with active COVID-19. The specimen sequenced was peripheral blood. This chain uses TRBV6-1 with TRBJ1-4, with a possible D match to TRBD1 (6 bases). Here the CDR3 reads CASSDRGLATNEKLFF. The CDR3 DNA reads TGTGCCAGCAGTGACAGGGGCCTCGCAACTAATGAAAAACTGTTTTTT.